This is a list of T cell receptor beta chains from one sample in a study of Graves' ophthalmopathy and Graves' hyperthyroidism. One entry per CDR3 protein results from TCRdb running MiXCR on the multiplex PCR reads. The sample includes some 750,000 distinct CDR3 sequences, roughly 40% of them seen just once. The sequencing sample was made of peripheral blood. These TCRs come from an adult man with Graves' ophthalmopathy. The CDR3 runs from the conserved cysteine through the conserved F or W. A D gene is named only where the DNA matches it firmly. Clone size is stated in some rows and not others, as once, few, many or a class when expanded.

clone_size: few
j_call: TRBJ1-2
cdr3_length: 16
d_call: -
v_call: TRBV4-1
cdr3_aa: CASSNDAGSGHYGYTF
cdr3_nt: TGCGCCAGCAGCAACGACGCGGGAAGCGGGCACTATGGCTACACCTTC

clone_size: -
j_call: TRBJ1-2
cdr3_length: 9
d_call: -
v_call: TRBV16
cdr3_aa: CASSQSVGF
cdr3_nt: TGTGCCAGCAGCCAATCGGTGGGATTC

clone_size: -
j_call: TRBJ2-7
cdr3_length: 16
d_call: TRBD2
v_call: TRBV7-6
cdr3_aa: CASSYLPLAGGYEQYF
cdr3_nt: TGTGCCAGCAGTTACCTACCGCTAGCGGGGGGCTACGAGCAGTACTTC

clone_size: -
j_call: TRBJ2-6
cdr3_length: 17
d_call: TRBD1
v_call: TRBV19
cdr3_aa: CASSTDRGRAGANVLTF
cdr3_nt: TGTGCCAGTAGTACCGACAGGGGTCGGGCTGGGGCCAACGTCCTGACTTTC

clone_size: -
j_call: TRBJ1-2
cdr3_length: 11
d_call: -
v_call: TRBV2
cdr3_aa: CASQGIGGYTF
cdr3_nt: TGTGCCAGCCAGGGTATCGGCGGCTACACCTTC

clone_size: -
j_call: TRBJ2-7
cdr3_length: 11
d_call: -
v_call: TRBV15
cdr3_aa: CATSSQNEQYF
cdr3_nt: TGTGCCACCAGCAGCCAGAACGAGCAGTACTTC

clone_size: -
j_call: TRBJ1-5
cdr3_length: 15
d_call: -
v_call: TRBV19
cdr3_aa: CASSSGTNRNQPQHF
cdr3_nt: TGTGCCAGTAGTTCAGGGACCAACCGCAATCAGCCCCAGCATTTT

clone_size: -
j_call: TRBJ1-6
cdr3_length: 11
d_call: -
v_call: TRBV9
cdr3_aa: CASSGGGPLHF
cdr3_nt: TGTGCCAGCAGTGGGGGGGGTCCCCTCCACTTT

clone_size: -
j_call: TRBJ2-5
cdr3_length: 13
d_call: -
v_call: TRBV7-2
cdr3_aa: CASSRRVQETQYF
cdr3_nt: TGTGCCAGCAGCCGACGGGTCCAAGAGACCCAGTACTTC

clone_size: few
j_call: TRBJ2-5
cdr3_length: 15
d_call: -
v_call: TRBV9
cdr3_aa: CASSASPRQQETQYF
cdr3_nt: TGTGCCAGCAGCGCGAGCCCCCGACAGCAAGAGACCCAGTACTTC

clone_size: -
j_call: TRBJ2-7
cdr3_length: 14
d_call: TRBD1
v_call: TRBV5-1
cdr3_aa: CASTSWTGGGEQYF
cdr3_nt: TGCGCCAGCACCTCCTGGACAGGGGGCGGCGAGCAGTACTTC

clone_size: many
j_call: TRBJ1-4
cdr3_length: 15
d_call: TRBD1
v_call: TRBV7-9
cdr3_aa: CASSSQTGTSEKLFF
cdr3_nt: TGTGCCAGCAGCTCACAGACAGGGACGAGTGAAAAACTGTTTTTT

clone_size: -
j_call: TRBJ2-7
cdr3_length: 13
d_call: TRBD1
v_call: TRBV20-1
cdr3_aa: CSASLDRTYEQYF
cdr3_nt: TGCAGTGCTAGTTTGGACAGGACCTACGAGCAGTACTTC

clone_size: few
j_call: TRBJ2-5
cdr3_length: 13
d_call: -
v_call: TRBV10-3
cdr3_aa: CASSYQGRETQYF
cdr3_nt: TGTGCCAGCAGTTACCAGGGTCGTGAGACCCAGTACTTC

clone_size: -
j_call: TRBJ2-5
cdr3_length: 15
d_call: TRBD1
v_call: TRBV29-1
cdr3_aa: CSARGGGQGKETQYF
cdr3_nt: TGCAGTGCTAGAGGCGGGGGACAGGGGAAAGAGACCCAGTACTTC

clone_size: many
j_call: TRBJ1-1
cdr3_length: 14
d_call: -
v_call: TRBV7-6
cdr3_aa: CASSPGAVVTEAFF
cdr3_nt: TGTGCCAGCAGCCCCGGGGCGGTTGTCACTGAAGCTTTCTTT

clone_size: -
j_call: TRBJ1-5
cdr3_length: 14
d_call: -
v_call: TRBV19
cdr3_aa: CASSIAAGSQPQHF
cdr3_nt: TGTGCCAGTAGTATAGCGGCGGGTAGTCAGCCCCAGCATTTT

clone_size: -
j_call: TRBJ2-2
cdr3_length: 17
d_call: TRBD2
v_call: TRBV25-1
cdr3_aa: CASTSSGLAGVDGELFF
cdr3_nt: TGTGCCAGCACCTCGTCAGGACTAGCGGGGGTAGACGGGGAGCTGTTTTTT

clone_size: -
j_call: TRBJ2-5
cdr3_length: 15
d_call: -
v_call: TRBV25-1
cdr3_aa: CASSLPGAPGETQYF
cdr3_nt: TGTGCCAGCAGTTTACCGGGAGCTCCTGGAGAGACCCAGTACTTC

clone_size: -
j_call: TRBJ2-7
cdr3_length: 12
d_call: TRBD1
v_call: TRBV25-1
cdr3_aa: CASRWTGDEQYF
cdr3_nt: TGTGCCAGCAGGTGGACAGGGGACGAGCAGTACTTC

clone_size: -
j_call: TRBJ1-5
cdr3_length: 14
d_call: TRBD1
v_call: TRBV20-1
cdr3_aa: CSARTGSPNQPQHF
cdr3_nt: TGCAGTGCAAGGACAGGGAGCCCCAATCAGCCCCAGCATTTT

clone_size: -
j_call: TRBJ2-7
cdr3_length: 13
d_call: -
v_call: TRBV20-1
cdr3_aa: CSARGWTSFEQYF
cdr3_nt: TGCAGTGCTAGGGGTTGGACTTCTTTCGAGCAGTACTTC

clone_size: -
j_call: TRBJ1-4
cdr3_length: 18
d_call: -
v_call: TRBV4-1
cdr3_aa: CASGRVGGTGATNEKLFF
cdr3_nt: TGCGCCAGCGGCCGAGTAGGTGGTACGGGGGCAACTAATGAAAAACTGTTTTTT

clone_size: few
j_call: TRBJ1-1
cdr3_length: 14
d_call: TRBD1
v_call: TRBV12-3/TRBV12-4
cdr3_aa: CASRLGQGWTEAFF
cdr3_nt: TGTGCCAGCAGGCTGGGACAGGGGTGGACTGAAGCTTTCTTT

clone_size: -
j_call: TRBJ2-5
cdr3_length: 15
d_call: TRBD2
v_call: TRBV7-2
cdr3_aa: CASSRTSGSYETQYF
cdr3_nt: TGTGCCAGCAGCCGGACTAGCGGGAGTTATGAGACCCAGTACTTC

clone_size: once
j_call: TRBJ1-2
cdr3_length: 13
d_call: TRBD1
v_call: TRBV29-1
cdr3_aa: CSVASGQGTGYTF
cdr3_nt: TGCAGCGTAGCTTCCGGACAGGGCACCGGCTACACCTTC

clone_size: -
j_call: TRBJ2-2
cdr3_length: 14
d_call: -
v_call: TRBV25-1
cdr3_aa: CAISYSSATGELFF
cdr3_nt: TGTGCCATCAGTTACTCGTCTGCCACCGGGGAGCTGTTTTTT